This TCR beta chain was obtained from a study of blood T cell repertoires in COVID-19. Overall study: Italy, Spain and the United States were the sources of the convalescent and acute COVID-19 samples. Nucleic acid was either cDNA or gDNA, and it came from T cells, B-cell-depleted T cells, or PBMCs.

This CDR3 spans 14 amino acids. Measured with immunoSEQ multiplex PCR; TCRdb has only the in-frame clones, and not every one. The repertoire holds about 330,000 clones, with about 87% as singletons. Participant-given clinical history determined each cohort assignment. Symptom resolution, clearance, or two negative PCRs marked donors in Cohort 3 as recovered. The TCR originated in a woman younger than 45 who had recovered from COVID-19. V usage is TRBV7-5 and J usage is TRBJ1-2; the DNA was not compared with TRBD1, the D call given in the table. TRBV7-5 is a listed pseudogene. The sequenced sample consisted of PBMCs or T cells enriched from blood (not recorded which). This CDR3 reads CVRSCNRGPYGYTF. In nucleotides, the CDR3 is TGTGTCAGAAGCTGTAACAGGGGGCCCTATGGCTACACCTTC.